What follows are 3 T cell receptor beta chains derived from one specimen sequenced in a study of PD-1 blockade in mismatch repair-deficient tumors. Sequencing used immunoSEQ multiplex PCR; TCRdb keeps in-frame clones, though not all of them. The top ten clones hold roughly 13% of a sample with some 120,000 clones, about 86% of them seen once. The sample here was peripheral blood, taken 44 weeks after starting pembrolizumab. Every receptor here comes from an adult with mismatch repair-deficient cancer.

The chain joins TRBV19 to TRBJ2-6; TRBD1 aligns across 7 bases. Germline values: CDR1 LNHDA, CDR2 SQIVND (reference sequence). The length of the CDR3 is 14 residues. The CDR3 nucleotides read TGTGCAACAGGGGAAAATGGAGGGGCCAACGTCCTGACTTTC. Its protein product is CATGENGGANVLTF.

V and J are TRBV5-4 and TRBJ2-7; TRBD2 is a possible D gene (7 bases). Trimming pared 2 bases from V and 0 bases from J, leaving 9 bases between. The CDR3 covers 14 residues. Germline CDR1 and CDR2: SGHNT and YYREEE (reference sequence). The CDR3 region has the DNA TGTGCCAGCAGCTTCGGGGGGCCCTCCTACGAGCAGTACTTC. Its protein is CASSFGGPSYEQYF.

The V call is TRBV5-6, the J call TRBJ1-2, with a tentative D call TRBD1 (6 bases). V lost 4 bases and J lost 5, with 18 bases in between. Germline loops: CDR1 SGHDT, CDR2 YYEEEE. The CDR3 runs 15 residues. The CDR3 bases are TGTGCCAGCAGCGGCACAGGGCCCGAGACTTATGGCTACACCTTC. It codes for CASSGTGPETYGYTF.